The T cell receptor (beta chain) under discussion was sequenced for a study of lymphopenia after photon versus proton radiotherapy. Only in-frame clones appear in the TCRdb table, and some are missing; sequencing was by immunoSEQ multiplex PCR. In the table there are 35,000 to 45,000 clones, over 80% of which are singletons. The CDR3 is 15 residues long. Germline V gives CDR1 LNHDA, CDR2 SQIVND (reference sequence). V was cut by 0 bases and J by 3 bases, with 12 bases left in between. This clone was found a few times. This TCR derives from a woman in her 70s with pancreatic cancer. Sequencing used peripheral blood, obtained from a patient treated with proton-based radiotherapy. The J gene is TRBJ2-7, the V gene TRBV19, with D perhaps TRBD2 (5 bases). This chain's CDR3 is CASSIEGGGNYEQYF. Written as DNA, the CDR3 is TGTGCCAGTAGTATAGAAGGAGGCGGAAACTACGAGCAGTACTTC. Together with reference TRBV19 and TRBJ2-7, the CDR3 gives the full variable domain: DGGITQSPKYLFRKEGQNVTLSCEQNLNHDAMYWYRQDPGQGLRLIYYSQIVNDFQKGDIAEGYSVSREKKESFPLTVTSAQKNPTAFYLCASSIEGGGNYEQYFGPGTRLTVT.